This T cell receptor beta chain appears in the sequencing data of a study of CXCR3-negative and CXCR3-positive naive CD8 T cells. Concerning this clonotype: What it recognizes is unknown.

UMI labels and 5' RACE were used to prepare the TRB cDNA libraries. TCRdb reprocessed the 5' RACE reads and stores each CDR3 protein as one record, lacking DNA. The specimen's table records about 51,000 distinct CDR3 sequences. The CDR3 length is 15 residues. Study-wide points: CXCR3-negative naive cells had less hydrophobic TRB CDR3s than did CXCR3-positive naive cells.

This TCR was recovered from a human donor in good health. Some clones in this sample may be carry-over from other donors' samples. The chain links TRBV23-1 to TRBJ1-1; the D gene TCRdb calls, TRBD1, cannot be checked with no DNA. TRBV23-1 is an open reading frame, and its role is uncertain. Sequenced material: naive CXCR3+ CD8+ T cells from blood. The subset here: CD45RO-CCR7+CD27+CD95- naive CD8+ T cells expressing CXCR3 (TNR3+). Here the CDR3 reads CASSHLGRENTEAFF.